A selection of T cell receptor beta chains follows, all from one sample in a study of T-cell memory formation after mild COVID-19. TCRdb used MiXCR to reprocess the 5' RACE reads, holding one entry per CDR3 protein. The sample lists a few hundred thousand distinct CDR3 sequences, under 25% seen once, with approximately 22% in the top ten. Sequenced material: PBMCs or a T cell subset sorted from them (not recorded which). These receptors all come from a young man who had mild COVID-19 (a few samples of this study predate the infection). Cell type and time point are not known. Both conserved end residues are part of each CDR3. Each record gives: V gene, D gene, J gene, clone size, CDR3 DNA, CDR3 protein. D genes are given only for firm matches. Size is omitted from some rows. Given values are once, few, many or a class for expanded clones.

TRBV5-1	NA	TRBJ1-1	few	TGCGCCAGCAGCTTGGCGGGTGGGGTTGGCACTGAAGCTTTCTTT	CASSLAGGVGTEAFF
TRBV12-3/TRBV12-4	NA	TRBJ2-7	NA	TGTGCCAGCAGCCGGGACGTCGCCTCCTACGAGCAGTACTTC	CASSRDVASYEQYF
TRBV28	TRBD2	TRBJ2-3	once	TGTGCCAGCAGGACTAGCGGGGGCCGGGATACGCAGTATTTT	CASRTSGGRDTQYF
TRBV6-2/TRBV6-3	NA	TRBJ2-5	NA	TGTGCCAGCAGTTACTACAGGGAAGAGACCCAGTACTTC	CASSYYREETQYF
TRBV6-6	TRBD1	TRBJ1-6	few	TGTGCCAGCAGTTCGGACAGGGGTAATTCACCCCTCCACTTT	CASSSDRGNSPLHF
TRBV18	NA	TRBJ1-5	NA	TGTGCCAGCTCACCCGGAAGGGATCAGCCCCAGCATTTT	CASSPGRDQPQHF
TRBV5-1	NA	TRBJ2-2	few	TGCGCCAGCACCCTACCGTTGGGGAACACCGGGGAGCTGTTTTTT	CASTLPLGNTGELFF
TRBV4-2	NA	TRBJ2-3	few	TGTGCCAGCAGCCAAGGTGGGCTCCGCGCAGATACGCAGTATTTT	CASSQGGLRADTQYF
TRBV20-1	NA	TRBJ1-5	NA	TGCAGTGCTAGACCACCTAGGGGCTCGAGCAATCAGCCCCAGCATTTT	CSARPPRGSSNQPQHF
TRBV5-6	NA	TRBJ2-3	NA	TGTGCCAGCAGCTTGCCCGCGGGGGCCACAGATACGCAGTATTTT	CASSLPAGATDTQYF
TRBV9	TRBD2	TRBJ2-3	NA	TGTGCCAGCAGCTTTATTAGCGGGTCTAGCACAGATACGCAGTATTTT	CASSFISGSSTDTQYF
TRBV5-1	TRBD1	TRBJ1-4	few	TGCGCCAGCAGCTTGTCCGGGACAGGGTTCGGTGAGCCGTTTTTT	CASSLSGTGFGEPFF
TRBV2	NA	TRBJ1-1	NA	TGTGCCAGCAGTGATCCTAGGACAGTCATGAACACTGAAGCTTTCTTT	CASSDPRTVMNTEAFF
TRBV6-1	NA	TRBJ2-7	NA	TGTGCCAGCAGATACCCCTCCGGGTTACGGGACTACGAGCAGTACTTC	CASRYPSGLRDYEQYF
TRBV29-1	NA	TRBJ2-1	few	TGCAGCGTTGAACTGGGGACAAACAATGAGCAGTTCTTC	CSVELGTNNEQFF
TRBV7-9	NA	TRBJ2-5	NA	TGTGCCAGCAGCTCTACTATTTTTATGGAGACCCAGTACTTC	CASSSTIFMETQYF